This T cell receptor beta chain appears in the sequencing data of a study of T cells in Graves' hyperthyroidism and ophthalmopathy. Researchers amplified the TCR beta CDR3 regions from RNA transcripts. First-round RT-PCR of the TCR CDR3 relied on the HTBI primer set. One entry per CDR3 protein, called by TCRdb with MiXCR from the multiplex PCR reads. The top ten hold under 7% of the sample, which has about 580,000 distinct CDR3 sequences, 11% to 15% seen once. CDR1 is LGHNA and CDR2 is YSLEER in the germline V gene. The CDR3 length is 13 residues. V lost 1 base and J lost 5, with 8 bases in between. The sample holds many counts of this clonotype.

The sequencing sample was made of blood. This sequence was found in a woman between 25 and 40 years old with Graves' hyperthyroidism that later progressed to Graves' ophthalmopathy. The chain has TRBV4-3 and TRBJ1-2; weak D call: TRBD1 (5 bases). CDR3 sequence reads: CASSQGGRYGYTF. The CDR3 bases are TGCGCCAGCAGCCAAGGGGGACGATATGGCTACACCTTC.